The 20 T cell receptor beta chains below come from one sample, sequenced in a study of neoadjuvant anti-PD-1 for oral cavity cancer. The assay was immunoSEQ multiplex PCR, and TCRdb's table has in-frame clones only and misses some. The sample records tens of thousands of clones, roughly nine tenths being singletons. Time point reported: after neoadjuvant nivolumab, at surgical resection. Sequencing was performed on PBMCs, taken after nivolumab (anti-PD-1) treatment. These receptors all stem from a person between 40 and 80 years old with oral cavity squamous cell carcinoma.

V gene TRBV6-1 combines with J gene TRBJ1-2, with TRBD1 identical over 9 bases. The CDR3 totals 14 residues. The germline V gene encodes CDR1 MNHNS and CDR2 SASEGT. V was clipped by 8 bases and J by 0 bases; unmatched bases: 4. This chain's CDR3 is CASSRDRANYGYTF. The CDR3 bases are TGTGCCAGCTCTCGGGACAGGGCTAACTATGGCTACACCTTC.

The V gene is TRBV6-1, the J gene TRBJ1-1; 7 bases are shared with TRBD1. V was pared by 0 bases and J by 6 bases, with 7 bases of the junction left unmatched. This CDR3 has 15 residues. From germline, CDR1 is MNHNS and CDR2 SASEGT. DNA for the CDR3: TGTGCCAGCAGTGAAGCTGCCAGGGGGTTTGCTGAAGCTTTCTTT. Its translation is CASSEAARGFAEAFF.

This clone was seen once. The V and J genes are TRBV6-1 and TRBJ1-2; the match to TRBD1 covers 8 bases. J gave up 4 bases and V 3 bases, and 4 bases lay outside the gene matches. CDR3 length equals 14 residues. The germline V gene encodes CDR1 MNHNS and CDR2 SASEGT. CDR3 DNA sequence: TGTGCCAGCAGTGATCCCGGGACAGGCTATGGCTACACCTTC. This gives the protein CASSDPGTGYGYTF.

The sample holds one count of this clone. The CDR3 loop is CASSQDSGGKDTQYF. The DNA of the CDR3 is TGCGCCAGCAGCCAGGACAGCGGAGGTAAAGATACGCAGTATTTT. The rearrangement joins TRBV5-1 to TRBJ2-3, with a tentative D call TRBD1 (6 bases). CDR3 length equals 15 residues. Germline values: CDR1 SGHRS, CDR2 YFSETQ. Deletions cut 4 bases from V and 5 bases from J, with 17 bases between.

The V and J genes are TRBV7-8 and TRBJ2-2, with 11 bases matching TRBD1. CDR3 length: 15 residues. The V gene end was trimmed by 5 bases and the J gene end by 6 bases; junction bases not matched to a gene: 5. The germline V gene has CDR1 SGHVS and CDR2 FQNEAQ. CDR3 nucleotide sequence: TGTGCCAGCAGCCCGGACAGGGGGCAGTCCGGGGAGCTGTTTTTT. Residues: CASSPDRGQSGELFF.

CDR3 in amino acids: CASSPAGQGIFYEQYF. CDR3 sequence (DNA): TGTGCCAGCAGCCCAGCCGGACAGGGTATCTTCTACGAGCAGTACTTC. The J gene is TRBJ2-7, the V gene TRBV5-4, with 8 bases aligning to TRBD1. The V gene end was trimmed by 4 bases and the J gene end by 3 bases; junction bases not matched to a gene: 12. Per the germline V gene, CDR1 is SGHNT and CDR2 is YYREEE (reference sequence). The CDR3 sequence is 16 residues long.

The chain links TRBV10-3 to TRBJ2-1; TRBD1 or TRBD2 may be the D gene (5 bases each). The CDR3 contains 16 residues. V lost 2 bases to trimming and J lost 7 bases, with 18 bases between them. CDR1 is ENHRY and CDR2 is SYGVKD in the germline V gene. The CDR3 nucleotides are TGTGCCATCAGTGAGACCGGGGCTAGCCCAGGGAATGAGCAGTTCTTC. Residues: CAISETGASPGNEQFF.

J is TRBJ1-4 and V is TRBV7-9; 9 nucleotides line up with TRBD1. The V segment lost 4 bases and the J segment 3 bases; nucleotides outside the gene matches: 6. The CDR3 length is 16 residues. CDR1 is SEHNR and CDR2 is FQNEAQ in the germline V gene (reference sequence). CDR3 coding DNA: TGTGCCAGCAGCTGGGGGACAGGGTGGTCTAATGAAAAACTGTTTTTT. As protein: CASSWGTGWSNEKLFF.

V is TRBV7-9 and J is TRBJ2-3, with unresolved D. Germline V CDR1 and CDR2: SEHNR, FQNEAQ (reference sequence). Trimming left V 2 bases short and J 6 bases short, with 15 bases between. The CDR3 has 15 residues. CDR3 region: CASSLYPMAQDTQYF. The DNA for the CDR3 is TGTGCCAGCAGCTTATATCCTATGGCACAGGATACGCAGTATTTT.

This sequence joins TRBV7-9 and TRBJ1-1; TRBD1 agrees at 7 bases. J was trimmed by 10 bases and V by 5 bases; bases with no gene match: 13. Germline CDR1 reads SEHNR; CDR2 reads FQNEAQ (reference sequence). This CDR3 is 14 amino acids long. CDR3 region: CASSLQGGPASAFF. The CDR3 nucleotides are TGTGCCAGCAGCCTCCAGGGGGGTCCAGCGTCAGCTTTCTTT.

The genes are TRBV27 and TRBJ2-1; TRBD2 aligns across 8 bases. V was pared by 7 bases and J by 0 bases, with 5 bases of the junction left unmatched. CDR3 length: 15 residues. Germline CDR1 and CDR2: MNHEY and SMNVEV (reference sequence). The CDR3 loop reads CASKTSGRSYNEQFF. Written as DNA, the CDR3 is TGTGCCAGCAAAACTAGCGGCCGCTCCTACAATGAGCAGTTCTTC.

The V gene is TRBV5-5, the J gene TRBJ2-7; TRBD2 matches at 9 bases. CDR1 is SGHKS, CDR2 YYEKEE, per germline (reference sequence). Trimming took 2 bases from V and 2 from J; bases not matched to a gene: 5. CDR3 length: 15 amino acids. In nucleotides, the CDR3 is TGTGCCAGCAGCTTAGGACTAGCGCAGACCTACGAGCAGTACTTC. This codes for CASSLGLAQTYEQYF. Drawing the rest from reference TRBV5-5 and TRBJ2-7, the complete variable domain is DAGVTQSPTHLIKTRGQQVTLRCSPISGHKSVSWYQQVLGQGPQFIFQYYEKEERGRGNFPDRFSARQFPNYSSELNVNALLLGDSALYLCASSLGLAQTYEQYFGPGTRLTVT.

The V gene is TRBV6-5, the J gene TRBJ2-2; 8 bases match TRBD1. The germline CDR1 and CDR2 sequences are MNHEY and SVGAGI. V trimming: 10 bases; J trimming: 5 bases; junction bases outside the gene matches: 6. The CDR3 consists of 13 residues. CDR3 sequence (DNA): TGTGCCACCAAGACAGGGGCGACCGGGGAGCTGTTTTTT. Its translation is CATKTGATGELFF.

This clone showed up just once. The J gene is TRBJ2-7, the V gene TRBV5-4; D gene ambiguous. Germline CDR1 is SGHNT and CDR2 is YYREEE (reference sequence). The V and J ends lost 2 bases and 2 bases respectively, with 11 bases between them. The CDR3 totals 14 residues. CDR3 sequence (DNA): TGTGCCAGCAGCTTCTCGCCGGAAGCCTACGAGCAGTACTTC. This encodes CASSFSPEAYEQYF. Complete variable domain (other parts from reference TRBV5-4 and TRBJ2-7): ETGVTQSPTHLIKTRGQQVTLRCSSQSGHNTVSWYQQALGQGPQFIFQYYREEENGRGNFPPRFSGLQFPNYSSELNVNALELDDSALYLCASSFSPEAYEQYFGPGTRLTVT.

The V gene is TRBV4-1, the J gene TRBJ1-4; D might be TRBD1 (5 bases). CDR3 length: 16 amino acids. Trimming took off 1 base at V and 5 bases at J, with 14 bases between the two ends. The V gene's germline CDR1 is MGHRA and CDR2 YSYEKL. The CDR3 spells CASSQADGTENEKLFF. DNA of the CDR3: TGCGCCAGCAGCCAAGCTGACGGGACGGAAAATGAAAAACTGTTTTTT.

The chain joins TRBV20-1 to TRBJ1-1; the match to TRBD1 covers 9 bases. Germline assignment: CDR1 DFQATT and CDR2 SNEGSKA (reference sequence). The V and J ends lost 5 bases and 10 bases, in that order; junction bases with no gene match: 2. The CDR3 spans 10 residues. The CDR3 coding sequence is TGCAGTGCTGGACAGGGGAGAGCTTTCTTT. Its translation is CSAGQGRAFF.

The rearrangement joins TRBV19 to TRBJ1-3, with 8 bases matching TRBD1. Trimming at V came to 5 bases and at J to 4 bases, leaving 7 bases not matched to a gene. The CDR3 spans 15 residues. Germline V gene lookup returns CDR1 LNHDA and CDR2 SQIVND (reference sequence). The chain's CDR3 is CASSPRDRNGNTIYF. CDR3 nucleotide sequence: TGTGCCAGTAGTCCAAGGGACAGGAACGGAAACACCATATATTTT.

J is TRBJ2-1 and V is TRBV5-1; no definite D call. V was shortened by 0 bases and J by 2 bases, with 6 bases between the two germline ends. CDR1 SGHRS and CDR2 YFSETQ come from the germline V gene. The CDR3 spans 14 residues. This chain's CDR3 is CASSLVSAYNEQFF. CDR3 bases: TGCGCCAGCAGCTTGGTTTCAGCCTACAATGAGCAGTTCTTC.

For this clone: An end of the junction differs from the germline gene, which may be a read error. The chain employs TRBV5-1 and TRBJ2-2; 7 bases map to TRBD1. Germline V gene data show CDR1 as SGHRS and CDR2 as YFSETQ. The CDR3 runs 18 residues. As DNA, the CDR3 is TGCGCCAGCAGCTGGGCGACAGGGTTTTTGAGAAACATCGGGGAGCTGTTTTTT. This gives the protein CASSWATGFLRNIGELFF.

The V call is TRBV6-1, the J call TRBJ2-5, with 9 bases that match TRBD2. The germline V gene encodes CDR1 MNHNS and CDR2 SASEGT. J gave up 7 bases and V 1 base, and 10 bases lay outside the gene matches. The CDR3 is made up of 16 amino acids. The CDR3 spells CASSEGLAAISRTQYF. DNA for the CDR3: TGTGCCAGCAGTGAAGGACTAGCGGCGATTTCTAGGACCCAGTACTTC.